The next 19 T cell receptor beta chains were all read from a single sample in a study of cytomegalovirus exposure and HLA in healthy donors. The PCR used 60 Vbeta and 13 Jbeta primers. The repertoire was sequenced with immunoSEQ multiplex PCR; TCRdb's copy has only in-frame clones and lacks some. The sample has some 150,000 clones; approximately 87% are singletons. Sequenced input: PBMCs. The receptors shown here come from a man aged 40-49 years in good health and CMV-seronegative.

The V and J genes are TRBV7-6 and TRBJ2-5; the match to TRBD1 covers 9 bases. Trimming removed 2 bases from V and 8 bases from J; junction bases left unmatched: 6. There are 14 residues in the CDR3. The germline V gene encodes CDR1 SGHVS and CDR2 FNYEAQ. CDR3 protein: CASSLIQGARTQYF. DNA of the CDR3: TGTGCCAGCAGCTTAATACAGGGGGCGCGTACCCAGTACTTC.

The rearrangement joins TRBV18 to TRBJ1-5; no reliable D call. Germline V gene lookup returns CDR1 KGHSH and CDR2 LQKENI. The V end was cut by 4 bases, the J end by 3 bases, with 10 bases between. The CDR3 is made up of 14 amino acids. The CDR3 bases are TGTGCCAGCTCACGAGAGCCCTACAATCAGCCCCAGCATTTT. Its protein is CASSREPYNQPQHF.

The chain employs TRBV7-3 and TRBJ2-1; TRBD2 aligns across 7 bases. Germline loops: CDR1 SGHTA, CDR2 FQGTGA. J was trimmed by 9 bases and V by 5 bases; bases with no gene match: 7. The CDR3 is made up of 13 amino acids. The CDR3 nucleotides read TGTGCCAGCAGCCTAGGGAGGGACGGTGAGCAGTTCTTC. It encodes CASSLGRDGEQFF. Using reference TRBV7-3 and TRBJ2-1 for the parts outside the CDR3, the full variable domain is GAGVSQTPSNKVTEKGKYVELRCDPISGHTALYWYRQSLGQGPEFLIYFQGTGAADDSGLPNDRFFAVRPEGSVSTLKIQRTERGDSAVYLCASSLGRDGEQFFGPGTRLTVL.

The chain carries TRBV2 and TRBJ2-3, with TRBD1 matching over 8 bases. CDR3 length: 15 residues. V shed 5 bases and J 4 bases; nucleotides not matched to a gene: 8. Per the germline V gene, CDR1 is SNHLY and CDR2 is FYNNEI. CDR3: CASSLRQGWADTQYF. CDR3 in DNA: TGTGCCAGCAGTCTGCGACAGGGGTGGGCAGATACGCAGTATTTT.

The rearrangement joins TRBV7-3 to TRBJ2-1; D not certain. Per germline, CDR1 SGHTA and CDR2 FQGTGA. Trimming stripped 4 bases from V and 7 bases from J, with 14 bases between. The CDR3 spans 14 residues. The CDR3 protein is CASSSAKEQNEQFF. The CDR3 bases are TGTGCCAGCAGCTCCGCCAAGGAACAGAATGAGCAGTTCTTC.

The chain combines TRBV9 with TRBJ2-2; 7 nucleotides align to TRBD1. V shed 4 bases and J 4 bases; nucleotides not matched to a gene: 10. Germline assignment: CDR1 SGDLS and CDR2 YYNGEE. The CDR3 sequence is 16 residues long. This chain's CDR3 is CASSLRQGPSTGELFF. The CDR3 DNA follows: TGTGCCAGCAGCCTAAGACAGGGACCGAGCACCGGGGAGCTGTTTTTT. Filled out from reference TRBV9 and TRBJ2-2, the complete variable domain reads DSGVTQTPKHLITATGQRVTLRCSPRSGDLSVYWYQQSLDQGLQFLIQYYNGEERAKGNILERFSAQQFPDLHSELNLSSLELGDSALYFCASSLRQGPSTGELFFGEGSRLTVL.

This chain joins TRBV5-8 and TRBJ1-5; 7 nucleotides match TRBD1. The CDR3 has 16 residues. After removal of 2 bases from V and 2 bases from J, the junction contained 7 bases not matched to a gene. The V gene's germline CDR1 is SGHTS and CDR2 YDEGEE. The CDR3 protein is CASSFFRTGGNQPQHF. The CDR3 coding sequence is TGTGCCAGCAGCTTTTTTCGAACAGGGGGCAATCAGCCCCAGCATTTT. Complete variable domain (other parts from reference TRBV5-8 and TRBJ1-5): EAGVTQSPTHLIKTRGQQATLRCSPISGHTSVYWYQQALGLGLQFLLWYDEGEERNRGNFPPRFSGRQFPNYSSELNVNALELEDSALYLCASSFFRTGGNQPQHFGDGTRLSIL.

The chain combines TRBV7-9 with TRBJ2-2; TRBD2 is a possible D gene (5 bases). Trimming stripped 0 bases from V and 4 bases from J, with 9 bases between. CDR1 and CDR2 (germline): SEHNR, FQNEAQ (reference sequence). The length of the CDR3 is 15 residues. The CDR3 bases are TGTGCCAGCAGCTTAGCGGGAGACGGCACCGGGGAGCTGTTTTTT. It translates to CASSLAGDGTGELFF.

The chain couples TRBV30 to TRBJ1-2; TRBD1 might be the D (5 bases). CDR3 length: 13 residues. Between the trimmed V and J ends, which lost 1 base and 0 bases, there was a span of 6 bases. Germline CDR1 and CDR2: GTSNPN and SVGIG (reference sequence). For the CDR3, the DNA is TGTGCCTGGAGTGGACAGTCTAACTATGGCTACACCTTC. Its protein is CAWSGQSNYGYTF.

The rearrangement links TRBV7-6 to TRBJ2-7; 10 bases are shared with TRBD2. Germline CDR1 SGHVS, CDR2 FNYEAQ. V gave up 2 bases and J gave up 5 bases; unmatched junction bases: 6. The CDR3 spans 15 residues. The CDR3: CASSLFASGSNEQYF. The CDR3 bases are TGTGCCAGCAGCTTATTCGCTAGCGGGAGTAACGAGCAGTACTTC. The whole variable domain, filled in from reference TRBV7-6 and TRBJ2-7, reads GAGVSQSPRYKVTKRGQDVALRCDPISGHVSLYWYRQALGQGPEFLTYFNYEAQQDKSGLPNDRFSAERPEGSISTLTIQRTEQRDSAMYRCASSLFASGSNEQYFGPGTRLTVT.

This chain uses TRBV7-9 with TRBJ2-5, with 7 nucleotides matching TRBD2. V was pared by 3 bases and J by 2 bases, with 3 bases of the junction left unmatched. Germline assignment: CDR1 SEHNR and CDR2 FQNEAQ (reference sequence). CDR3 length: 14 amino acids. CDR3: CASSFRGEQETQYF. The CDR3 bases are TGTGCCAGCAGCTTCCGGGGGGAACAAGAGACCCAGTACTTC.

The rearrangement uses TRBV10-3 and TRBJ2-5, with 12 bases matching TRBD2. CDR1 ENHRY and CDR2 SYGVKD come from the germline V gene. The CDR3 sequence is 16 residues long. With 2 bases clipped from V and 4 bases from J, the junction kept 5 bases outside the gene matches. The CDR3 loop is CAISEASGRAGETQYF. The CDR3 region has the DNA TGTGCCATCAGTGAGGCTAGCGGGAGGGCGGGAGAGACCCAGTACTTC.

The CDR3 protein is CASSQEIGTVVGYGYTF. CDR3 nucleotide sequence: TGCGCCAGCAGCCAAGAAATTGGTACAGTAGTTGGGTATGGCTACACCTTC. The chain uses TRBV4-1 and TRBJ1-2; D call uncertain. The CDR3 sequence is 17 residues long. V lost 0 bases and J lost 5, with 19 bases in between. Germline V gives CDR1 MGHRA, CDR2 YSYEKL.

V gene TRBV7-2 combines with J gene TRBJ1-1; TRBD1 might be the D (5 bases). The CDR3 is 15 residues long. CDR1 and CDR2 (germline): SGHTA, FQGNSA. The V end lost 5 bases, the J end lost 0 bases, and 13 bases lay between the germline ends. This chain's CDR3 is CASSRITGMNTEAFF. The CDR3 bases are TGTGCCAGCAGCCGAATTACAGGAATGAACACTGAAGCTTTCTTT.

The V and J genes are TRBV28 and TRBJ2-7; maybe TRBD1 (6 bases). The CDR3 contains 13 residues. Germline loops: CDR1 MDHEN, CDR2 SYDVKM. V lost 5 bases and J lost 3, with 11 bases in between. The CDR3 nucleotides are TGTGCCAGCAGTCCCGGGACAATCTACGAGCAGTACTTC. This encodes CASSPGTIYEQYF.

This clone was seen once. Here the CDR3 reads CASSRESGTGNNEQFF. As DNA, the CDR3 is TGCGCCAGCAGCCGAGAATCCGGGACAGGGAATAATGAGCAGTTCTTC. The V and J genes are TRBV4-1 and TRBJ2-1; the match to TRBD1 covers 9 bases. CDR1 is MGHRA, CDR2 YSYEKL, per germline. V lost 4 bases to trimming and J lost 7 bases; unmatched junction nucleotides: 11. The CDR3 spans 16 residues.

The chain joins TRBV27 to TRBJ2-5; possible D gene TRBD2, 5 bases. CDR3 size: 14 residues. Germline V gives CDR1 MNHEY, CDR2 SMNVEV (reference sequence). Trimming stripped 5 bases from V and 4 bases from J, with 14 bases between. CDR3 in amino acids: CASSPRGLLETQYF. The CDR3 region has the DNA TGTGCCAGCAGTCCTCGAGGGTTGCTAGAGACCCAGTACTTC.

This clone was recorded only once. The chain is built from TRBV30 and TRBJ2-2; the D gene is possibly TRBD2 (5 bases). In germline, CDR1 is GTSNPN, CDR2 SVGIG (reference sequence). The ends were cut back, 3 bases at V and 13 bases at J, with 15 bases in the middle. This CDR3 contains 12 residues. CDR3 DNA: TGTGCCTGGAGGATCTCGGGGAATGGGCTGTTTTTT. Protein: CAWRISGNGLFF.

The chain couples TRBV7-8 to TRBJ2-1; 8 positions match TRBD2. Unmatched junction bases numbered 9, after V lost 5 bases and J lost 6 bases. The CDR3 length is 15 residues. Per germline, CDR1 SGHVS and CDR2 FQNEAQ. CDR3: CASSPGLARTNEQFF. The DNA of the CDR3 is TGTGCCAGCAGCCCTGGACTAGCCCGGACCAATGAGCAGTTCTTC.